This entry is about one T cell receptor beta chain. What it recognizes is unknown. At one boundary the junction diverges from the germline segment, which might be a read error. Looked up from germline, CDR1 is SGHAT and CDR2 is FQNNGV. This CDR3 is built from 18 residues. The sample originates from a study of post-analysis software for immune sequencing data. Whole-study findings and limits: When patients were compared with controls, 4 or 5 TRBV segments were more frequent, TRBV5-6, TRBV5-1 and TRBV20-1 among them.

Built from TCR beta cDNA, the libraries had unique molecular identifiers in them. One entry per CDR3 protein results from TCRdb running MiXCR on the PCR reads. The sample carries 600,000 to 700,000 distinct CDR3 sequences, approximately 60% recorded once. The sample consisted of blood. The chain links TRBV11-2 to TRBJ2-5, with 11 bases lining up with TRBD2. This receptor was identified in a girl aged 2-15 years with multiple sclerosis. The CDR3 here is CASSFFTSGGSYQETQYF. In nucleotides, the CDR3 is TGTGCCAGCAGCTTTTTCACTAGCGGGGGATCATACCAAGAGACTCAGTACTTC.